The sequence of this T cell receptor (beta chain) was determined in a study of beta chain features in type 1 diabetes. On this clone: Its target is unknown.

The CDR3 is 17 residues long. Germline V gene sequence: CDR1 SNHLY, CDR2 FYNNEI. The trim removed 4 bases at V and 3 bases at J, leaving 11 bases unmatched. Expressed TCRB transcripts were sequenced after all isolated RNA was converted to cDNA. Clones were sequenced by immunoSEQ multiplex PCR, and TCRdb holds only the in-frame ones, with some missing. The table lists approximately 400,000 clones, over 12% of them singletons, with 0.019% in the top ten. General study points: TCRB CDR3s were moderately but significantly shorter in Type 1 diabetes patients in all four CD4+ subsets.

The chain joins TRBV2 to TRBJ1-5, with TRBD1 matching over 8 bases. The sample taken for sequencing was naive CD4+ T cells from blood. The sequence was obtained from a woman aged 18-29 years in good health. CDR3 bases: TGTGCCAGCAGTGGACACCACGGGGGACAGGCCAATCAGCCCCAGCATTTT. Amino acids: CASSGHHGGQANQPQHF.